This record covers a single TCR beta chain. The data are from a study of cytomegalovirus exposure and HLA in healthy donors. Trimming left V 0 bases short and J 8 bases short, with 14 bases between. Germline V gives CDR1 SGHNT, CDR2 YENEEA. CDR3 size: 14 residues. TCRdb keeps only in-frame clones here, not all; method: immunoSEQ multiplex PCR. The sample shows 110,000 or so clones, approximately 86% of them seen only once. The chain joins TRBV11-3 to TRBJ2-7; D is uncertain. This clonotype originated in a man between 18 and 35 years old in good health and CMV-seropositive. The source material was PBMCs. This CDR3 reads CASSLDNSRPQQYF. CDR3 DNA: TGTGCCAGCAGCTTAGATAACAGCCGTCCTCAGCAGTACTTC.